These 2 T cell receptor beta chains were sequenced from one sample in a study of human T cells and chemical hapten exposure. The time point was: patch test 2, 6 weeks after DPC sensitization. Treatment indicated: therapeutic diphenylcyclopropenone sensitization with weekly scalp DPC. TCRdb called the RACE reads again in MiXCR, with one record for every CDR3 protein. The repertoire consists of some 350,000 distinct CDR3 sequences, with about 6% occurring once and the leading ten covering around 5.6%. Specimen: whole blood, collected in connection with sensitization to the hapten diphenylcyclopropenone (DPC). The receptors derive from a woman under 30 with alopecia areata. Some clones in this sample may be carry-over from other donors' samples.

The genes are TRBV6-5 and TRBJ1-6; 7 bases agree with TRBD1. Germline assignment: CDR1 MNHEY and CDR2 SVGAGI. This CDR3 has 15 residues. V shed 6 bases and J 4 bases; nucleotides not matched to a gene: 6. CDR3 nucleotide sequence: TGTGCCAGCAGAGCCGACAGGGTATATAATTCACCCCTCCACTTT. Translation gives CASRADRVYNSPLHF.

The CDR3 protein is CASSPVSGENTEAFF. CDR3 coding DNA: TGTGCCAGCTCACCAGTATCTGGGGAGAACACTGAAGCTTTCTTT. The V and J genes are TRBV18 and TRBJ1-1, with D uncertain. CDR3 length: 15 amino acids. Between the trimmed V and J ends, which lost 2 bases and 1 base, there was a span of 11 bases. Germline V gene sequence: CDR1 KGHSH, CDR2 LQKENI.